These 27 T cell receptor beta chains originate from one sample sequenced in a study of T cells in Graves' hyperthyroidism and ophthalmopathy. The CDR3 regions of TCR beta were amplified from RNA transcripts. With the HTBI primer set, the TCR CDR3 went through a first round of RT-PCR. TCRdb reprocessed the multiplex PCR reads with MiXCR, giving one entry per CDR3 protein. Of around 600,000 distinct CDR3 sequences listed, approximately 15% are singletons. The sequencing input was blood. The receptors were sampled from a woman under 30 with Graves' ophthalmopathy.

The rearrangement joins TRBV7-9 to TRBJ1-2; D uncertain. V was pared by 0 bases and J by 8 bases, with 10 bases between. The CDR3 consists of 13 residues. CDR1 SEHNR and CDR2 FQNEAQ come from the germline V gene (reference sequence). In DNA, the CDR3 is TGTGCCAGCAGCTTAGCGGGGAGTGGGGGCTACACCTTC. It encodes CASSLAGSGGYTF.

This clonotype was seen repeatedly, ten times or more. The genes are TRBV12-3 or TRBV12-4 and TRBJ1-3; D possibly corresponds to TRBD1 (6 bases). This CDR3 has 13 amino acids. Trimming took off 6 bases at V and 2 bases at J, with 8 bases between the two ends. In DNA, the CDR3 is TGTGCCAGCAGCGGACAGACTGGAAACACCATATATTTT. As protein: CASSGQTGNTIYF.

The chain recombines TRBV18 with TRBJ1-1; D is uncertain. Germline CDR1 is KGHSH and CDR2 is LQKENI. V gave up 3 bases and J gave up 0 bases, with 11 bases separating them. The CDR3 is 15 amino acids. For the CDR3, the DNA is TGTGCCAGCTCACCCGAAGACCGGGTGAACACTGAAGCTTTCTTT. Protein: CASSPEDRVNTEAFF.

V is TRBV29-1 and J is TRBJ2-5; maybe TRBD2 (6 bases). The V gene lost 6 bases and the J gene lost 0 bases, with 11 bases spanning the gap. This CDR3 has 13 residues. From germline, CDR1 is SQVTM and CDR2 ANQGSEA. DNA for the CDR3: TGCAGCGTCCCAGGACTAAACCAAGAGACCCAGTACTTC. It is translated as CSVPGLNQETQYF.

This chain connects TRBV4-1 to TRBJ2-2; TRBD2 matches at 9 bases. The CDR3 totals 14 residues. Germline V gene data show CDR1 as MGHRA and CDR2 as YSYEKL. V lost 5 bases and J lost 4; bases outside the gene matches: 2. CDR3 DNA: TGCGCCAGCAGCTGGACTAGCGTCACCGGGGAGCTGTTTTTT. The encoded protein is CASSWTSVTGELFF.

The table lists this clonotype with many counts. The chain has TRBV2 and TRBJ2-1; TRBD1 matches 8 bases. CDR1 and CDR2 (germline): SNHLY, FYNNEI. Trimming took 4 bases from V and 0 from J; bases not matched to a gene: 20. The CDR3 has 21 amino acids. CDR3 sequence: CASSAPSITGGTSSSYNEQFF. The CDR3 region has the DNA TGTGCCAGCAGTGCTCCCTCCATCACAGGGGGTACGTCGAGCTCCTACAATGAGCAGTTCTTC.

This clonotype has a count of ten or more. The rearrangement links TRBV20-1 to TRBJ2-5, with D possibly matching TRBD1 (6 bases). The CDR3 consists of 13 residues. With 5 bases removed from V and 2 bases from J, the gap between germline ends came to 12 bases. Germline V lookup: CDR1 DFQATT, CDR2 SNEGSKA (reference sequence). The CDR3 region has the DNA TGCAGTGCTTACGACAGGAATCAAGAGACCCAGTACTTC. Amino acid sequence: CSAYDRNQETQYF.

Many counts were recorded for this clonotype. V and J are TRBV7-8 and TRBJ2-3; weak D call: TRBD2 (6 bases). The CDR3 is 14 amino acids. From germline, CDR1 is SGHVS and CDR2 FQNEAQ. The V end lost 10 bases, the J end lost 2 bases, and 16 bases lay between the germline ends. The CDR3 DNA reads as TGTGCCACCCTGGGCGGGACCTACACAGATACGCAGTATTTT. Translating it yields CATLGGTYTDTQYF.

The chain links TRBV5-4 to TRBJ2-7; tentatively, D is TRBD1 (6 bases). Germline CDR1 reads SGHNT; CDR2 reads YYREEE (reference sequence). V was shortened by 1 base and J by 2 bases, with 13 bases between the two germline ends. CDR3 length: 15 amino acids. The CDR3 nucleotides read TGTGCCAGCAGCTTGACGGCACAGGGACCCTACGAGCAGTACTTC. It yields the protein CASSLTAQGPYEQYF. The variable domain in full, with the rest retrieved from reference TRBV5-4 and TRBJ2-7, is ETGVTQSPTHLIKTRGQQVTLRCSSQSGHNTVSWYQQALGQGPQFIFQYYREEENGRGNFPPRFSGLQFPNYSSELNVNALELDDSALYLCASSLTAQGPYEQYFGPGTRLTVT.

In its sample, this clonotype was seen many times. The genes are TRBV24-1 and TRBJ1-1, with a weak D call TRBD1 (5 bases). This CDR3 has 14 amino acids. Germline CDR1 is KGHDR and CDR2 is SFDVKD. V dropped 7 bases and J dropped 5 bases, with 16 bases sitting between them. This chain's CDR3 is CATRGRAGGTEAFF. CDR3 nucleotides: TGTGCCACCAGGGGCCGGGCTGGGGGGACTGAAGCTTTCTTT.

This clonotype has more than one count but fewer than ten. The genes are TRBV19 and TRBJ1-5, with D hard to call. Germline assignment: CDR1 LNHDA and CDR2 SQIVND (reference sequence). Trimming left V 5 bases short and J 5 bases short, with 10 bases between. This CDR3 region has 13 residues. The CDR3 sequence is CASSYGLDQPQHF. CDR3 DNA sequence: TGTGCCAGTAGTTATGGCCTGGATCAGCCCCAGCATTTT.

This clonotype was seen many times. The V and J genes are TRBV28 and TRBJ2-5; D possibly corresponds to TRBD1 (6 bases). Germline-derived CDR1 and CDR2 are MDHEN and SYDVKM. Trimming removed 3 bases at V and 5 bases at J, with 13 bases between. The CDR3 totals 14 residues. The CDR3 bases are TGTGCCAGCAGTTTCGAGGGGGTTACGGAGACCCAGTACTTC. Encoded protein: CASSFEGVTETQYF.

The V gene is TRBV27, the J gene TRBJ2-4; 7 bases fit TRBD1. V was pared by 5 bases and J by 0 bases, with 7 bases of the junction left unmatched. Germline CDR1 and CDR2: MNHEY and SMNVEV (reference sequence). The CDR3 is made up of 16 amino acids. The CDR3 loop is CASSQDRVEAKNIQYF. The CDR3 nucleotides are TGTGCCAGCAGTCAAGACAGGGTGGAAGCCAAAAACATTCAGTACTTC.

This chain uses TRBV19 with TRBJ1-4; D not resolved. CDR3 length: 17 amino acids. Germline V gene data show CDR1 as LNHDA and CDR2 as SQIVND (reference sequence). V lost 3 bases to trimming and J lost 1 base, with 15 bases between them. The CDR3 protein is CASSMSSYLKTNEKLFF. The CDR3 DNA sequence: TGTGCCAGTAGTATGTCCTCCTACCTAAAAACTAATGAAAAACTGTTTTTT.

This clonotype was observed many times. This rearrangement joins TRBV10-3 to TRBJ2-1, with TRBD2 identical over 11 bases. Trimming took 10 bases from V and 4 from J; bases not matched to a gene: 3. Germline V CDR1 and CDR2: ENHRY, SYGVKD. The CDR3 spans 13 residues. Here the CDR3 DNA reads TGTGCCAGTAGCGGGAGGGAGTACAATGAGCAGTTCTTC. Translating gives CASSGREYNEQFF.

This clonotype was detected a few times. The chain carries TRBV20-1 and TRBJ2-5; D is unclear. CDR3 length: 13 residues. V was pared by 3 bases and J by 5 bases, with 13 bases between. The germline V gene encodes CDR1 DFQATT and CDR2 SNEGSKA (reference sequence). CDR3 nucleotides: TGCAGTGCTAGTAGGCTATCCGCGGAGACCCAGTACTTC. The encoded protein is CSASRLSAETQYF.

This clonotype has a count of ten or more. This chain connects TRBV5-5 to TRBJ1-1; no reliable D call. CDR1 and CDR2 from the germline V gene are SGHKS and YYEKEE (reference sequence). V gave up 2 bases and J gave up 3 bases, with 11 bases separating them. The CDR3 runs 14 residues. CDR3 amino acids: CASSFLLGDTEAFF. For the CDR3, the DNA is TGTGCCAGCAGCTTCTTACTTGGGGACACTGAAGCTTTCTTT.

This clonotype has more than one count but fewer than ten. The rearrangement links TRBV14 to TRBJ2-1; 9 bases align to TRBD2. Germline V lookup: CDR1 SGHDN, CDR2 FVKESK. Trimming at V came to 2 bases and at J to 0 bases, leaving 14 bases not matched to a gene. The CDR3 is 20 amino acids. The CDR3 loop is CASSQSLRVAGARSYNEQFF. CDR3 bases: TGTGCCAGCAGCCAAAGTCTGAGGGTAGCGGGAGCGCGCTCCTACAATGAGCAGTTCTTC.

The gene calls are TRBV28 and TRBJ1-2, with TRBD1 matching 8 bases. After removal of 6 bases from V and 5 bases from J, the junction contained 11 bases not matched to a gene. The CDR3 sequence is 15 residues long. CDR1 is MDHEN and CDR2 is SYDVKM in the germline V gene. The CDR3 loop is CASRTETGAQYGYTF. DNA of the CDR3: TGTGCCAGCAGGACCGAGACAGGGGCCCAGTATGGCTACACCTTC.

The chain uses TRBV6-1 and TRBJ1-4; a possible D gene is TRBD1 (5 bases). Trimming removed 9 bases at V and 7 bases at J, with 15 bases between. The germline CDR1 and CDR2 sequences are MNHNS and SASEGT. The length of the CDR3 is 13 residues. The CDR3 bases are TGTGCCAGTTCCGGGGGATGGTTTGAAAAACTGTTTTTT. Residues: CASSGGWFEKLFF.

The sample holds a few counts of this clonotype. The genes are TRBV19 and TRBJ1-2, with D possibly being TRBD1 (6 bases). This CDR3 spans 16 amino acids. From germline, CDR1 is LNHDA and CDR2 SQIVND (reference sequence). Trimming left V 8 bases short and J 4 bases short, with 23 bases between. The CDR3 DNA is TGTGCCAGTGGTAGCCTCTTACGGGGGCTGGCCTATGGCTACACCTTC. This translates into CASGSLLRGLAYGYTF.

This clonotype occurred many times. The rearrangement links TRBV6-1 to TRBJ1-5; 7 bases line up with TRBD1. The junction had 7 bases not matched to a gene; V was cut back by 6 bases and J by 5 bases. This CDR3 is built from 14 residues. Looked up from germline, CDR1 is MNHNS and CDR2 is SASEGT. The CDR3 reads CASRPRQGYQPQHF. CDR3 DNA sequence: TGTGCCAGCAGACCCCGACAGGGCTATCAGCCCCAGCATTTT.

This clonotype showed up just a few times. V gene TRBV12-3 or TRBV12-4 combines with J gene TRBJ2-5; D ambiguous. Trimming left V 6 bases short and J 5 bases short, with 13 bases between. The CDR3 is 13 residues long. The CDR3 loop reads CASRISGWETQYF. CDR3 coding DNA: TGTGCCAGCAGGATTTCCGGGTGGGAGACCCAGTACTTC.

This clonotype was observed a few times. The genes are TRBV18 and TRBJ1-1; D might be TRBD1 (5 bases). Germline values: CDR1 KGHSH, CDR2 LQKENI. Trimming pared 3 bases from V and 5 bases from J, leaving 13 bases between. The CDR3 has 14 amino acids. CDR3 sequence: CASSPGHERTEAFF. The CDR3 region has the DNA TGTGCCAGCTCACCCGGACACGAGAGGACTGAAGCTTTCTTT. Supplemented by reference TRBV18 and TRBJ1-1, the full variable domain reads NAGVMQNPRHLVRRRGQEARLRCSPMKGHSHVYWYRQLPEEGLKFMVYLQKENIIDESGMPKERFSAEFPKEGPSILRIQQVVRGDSAAYFCASSPGHERTEAFFGQGTRLTVV.

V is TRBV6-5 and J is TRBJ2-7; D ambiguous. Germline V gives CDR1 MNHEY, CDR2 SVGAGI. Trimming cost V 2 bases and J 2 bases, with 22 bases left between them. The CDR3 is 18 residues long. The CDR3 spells CASSYLLPPARQAYEQYF. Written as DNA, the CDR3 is TGTGCCAGCAGTTACCTCCTACCCCCCGCACGGCAGGCCTACGAGCAGTACTTC.

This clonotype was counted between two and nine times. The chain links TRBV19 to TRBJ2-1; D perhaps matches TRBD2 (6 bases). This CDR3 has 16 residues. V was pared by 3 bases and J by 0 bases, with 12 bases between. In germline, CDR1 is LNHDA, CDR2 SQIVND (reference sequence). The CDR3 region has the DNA TGTGCCAGTAGTATCCCTAGCGTGAGCTCCTACAATGAGCAGTTCTTC. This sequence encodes CASSIPSVSSYNEQFF.

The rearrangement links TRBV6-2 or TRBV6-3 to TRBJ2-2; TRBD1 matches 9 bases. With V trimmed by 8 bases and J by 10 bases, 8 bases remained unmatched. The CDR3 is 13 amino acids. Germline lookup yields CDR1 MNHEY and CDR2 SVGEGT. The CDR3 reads CASRTGTGTELFF. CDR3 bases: TGTGCCAGCCGAACCGGGACAGGGACGGAGCTGTTTTTT.